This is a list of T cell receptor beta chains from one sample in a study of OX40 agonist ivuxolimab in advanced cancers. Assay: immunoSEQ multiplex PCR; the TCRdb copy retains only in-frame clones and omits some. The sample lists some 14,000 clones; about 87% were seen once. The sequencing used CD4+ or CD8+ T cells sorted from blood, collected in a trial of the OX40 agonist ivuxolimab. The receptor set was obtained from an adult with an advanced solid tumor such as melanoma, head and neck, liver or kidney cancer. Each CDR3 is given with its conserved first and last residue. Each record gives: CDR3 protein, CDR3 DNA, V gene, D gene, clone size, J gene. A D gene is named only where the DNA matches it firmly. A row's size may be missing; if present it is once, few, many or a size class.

cdr3_aa: CASSQGPAGDTDTQYF; cdr3_nt: TGCGCCAGCAGCCAAGGCCCAGCGGGGGACACAGATACGCAGTATTTT; v_call: TRBV4-1; d_call: TRBD2; clone_size: .; j_call: TRBJ2-3
cdr3_aa: CASSRTSGSYEQYF; cdr3_nt: TGTGCTAGCAGCCGGACTAGCGGGAGCTACGAGCAGTACTTC; v_call: TRBV7-7; d_call: TRBD2; clone_size: .; j_call: TRBJ2-7
cdr3_aa: CASSVGGTGNTEAFF; cdr3_nt: TGTGCCAGCAGCGTAGGAGGGACAGGGAACACTGAAGCTTTCTTT; v_call: TRBV9; d_call: TRBD1; clone_size: .; j_call: TRBJ1-1
cdr3_aa: CASSLGAGAATF; cdr3_nt: TGTGCCAGCAGCTTAGGGGCGGGGGCGGCCACCTTC; v_call: TRBV7-8; d_call: .; clone_size: .; j_call: TRBJ1-2
cdr3_aa: CASSLVGTPRLNEQFF; cdr3_nt: TGTGCCAGCAGCTTGGTGGGGACACCAAGGTTAAATGAGCAGTTCTTC; v_call: TRBV5-6; d_call: .; clone_size: .; j_call: TRBJ2-1
cdr3_aa: CASSGGGTTDTQYF; cdr3_nt: TGTGCCAGCAGTGGAGGGGGCACGACAGATACGCAGTATTTT; v_call: TRBV9; d_call: .; clone_size: .; j_call: TRBJ2-3
cdr3_aa: CASSLTAYNEQFF; cdr3_nt: TGCGCCAGCAGCCTCACGGCCTACAATGAGCAGTTCTTC; v_call: TRBV10-2; d_call: .; clone_size: .; j_call: TRBJ2-1
cdr3_aa: CARQAGGTGVETQYF; cdr3_nt: TGTGCCAGGCAAGCGGGGGGGACAGGGGTGGAGACCCAGTACTTC; v_call: TRBV10-3; d_call: .; clone_size: .; j_call: TRBJ2-5
cdr3_aa: CASSEGRAMNTEAFF; cdr3_nt: TGTGCCAGCAGTGAGGGGAGGGCCATGAACACTGAAGCTTTCTTT; v_call: TRBV6-1; d_call: .; clone_size: .; j_call: TRBJ1-1
cdr3_aa: CASSIRQTYEQYF; cdr3_nt: TGTGCCAGTAGTATAAGGCAAACTTACGAGCAGTACTTC; v_call: TRBV19; d_call: .; clone_size: .; j_call: TRBJ2-7
cdr3_aa: CASSSDYLEQFF; cdr3_nt: TGTGCCAGCAGTTCGGACTACCTAGAGCAGTTCTTC; v_call: TRBV7-2; d_call: .; clone_size: once; j_call: TRBJ2-1
cdr3_aa: CASSPSGTSWNGYTF; cdr3_nt: TGTGCCAGTAGCCCCTCCGGGACAAGTTGGAATGGCTACACCTTC; v_call: TRBV19; d_call: .; clone_size: .; j_call: TRBJ1-2
cdr3_aa: CASSLDRNTEAFF; cdr3_nt: TGCGCCAGCAGCTTGGACCGAAACACTGAAGCTTTCTTT; v_call: TRBV5-1; d_call: .; clone_size: .; j_call: TRBJ1-1
cdr3_aa: CASSSPLWGDHSNQPQHF; cdr3_nt: TGTGCCAGCAGTTCGCCACTTTGGGGGGACCATAGCAATCAGCCCCAGCATTTT; v_call: TRBV28; d_call: .; clone_size: .; j_call: TRBJ1-5
cdr3_aa: CSVTDRFNQPQHF; cdr3_nt: TGCAGCGTTACCGACAGGTTCAATCAGCCCCAGCATTTT; v_call: TRBV29-1; d_call: .; clone_size: .; j_call: TRBJ1-5
cdr3_aa: CASGPGTEPWEQYF; cdr3_nt: TGTGCCAGCGGCCCCGGGACGGAACCATGGGAGCAGTACTTC; v_call: TRBV11-1; d_call: .; clone_size: .; j_call: TRBJ2-7
cdr3_aa: CASSSGNQPQHF; cdr3_nt: TGTGCCAGCAGTTCTGGCAATCAGCCCCAGCATTTT; v_call: TRBV27; d_call: .; clone_size: .; j_call: TRBJ1-5
cdr3_aa: CASSLPTELGEQYF; cdr3_nt: TGTGCCAGCAGCTTGCCTACTGAGCTTGGCGAGCAGTACTTC; v_call: TRBV5-6; d_call: .; clone_size: .; j_call: TRBJ2-7
cdr3_aa: CAWSSDRDLFF; cdr3_nt: TGTGCCTGGAGTTCTGACAGGGACCTGTTTTTT; v_call: TRBV30; d_call: TRBD1; clone_size: .; j_call: TRBJ1-4
cdr3_aa: CASSQDNAGSTYNEQFF; cdr3_nt: TGTGCCAGCAGCCAAGATAACGCAGGGTCCACCTACAATGAGCAGTTCTTC; v_call: TRBV4-2; d_call: .; clone_size: .; j_call: TRBJ2-1
cdr3_aa: CASSSTGTVYGYTF; cdr3_nt: TGTGCCAGCAGCTCAACCGGGACTGTCTATGGCTACACCTTC; v_call: TRBV7-9; d_call: .; clone_size: .; j_call: TRBJ1-2
cdr3_aa: CASSILPAPGNEQYF; cdr3_nt: TGTGCCAGCAGCATCCTACCCGCCCCTGGAAACGAGCAGTACTTC; v_call: TRBV7-3; d_call: .; clone_size: once; j_call: TRBJ2-7
cdr3_aa: CASSDTRPGTRVSNGLLYNEQFF; cdr3_nt: TGCGCCAGCAGTGATACACGTCCCGGGACGAGGGTCAGTAATGGGCTCCTCTACAATGAGCAGTTCTTC; v_call: TRBV10-1; d_call: .; clone_size: .; j_call: TRBJ2-1
cdr3_aa: CASSLDGHWATEAFF; cdr3_nt: TGTGCCAGCAGCTTAGATGGCCATTGGGCCACTGAAGCTTTCTTT; v_call: TRBV13; d_call: .; clone_size: .; j_call: TRBJ1-1
cdr3_aa: CSVEVWERDAKNIQYF; cdr3_nt: TGCAGCGTTGAAGTCTGGGAGAGGGATGCCAAAAACATTCAGTACTTC; v_call: TRBV29-1; d_call: .; clone_size: .; j_call: TRBJ2-4
cdr3_aa: CASTHQKNGANVLTF; cdr3_nt: TGTGCCAGCACCCACCAGAAAAATGGGGCCAACGTCCTGACTTTC; v_call: TRBV13; d_call: .; clone_size: .; j_call: TRBJ2-6
cdr3_aa: CATSRVQTGRETQYF; cdr3_nt: TGTGCCACCAGCAGAGTTCAGACAGGGCGGGAGACCCAGTACTTC; v_call: TRBV15; d_call: TRBD1; clone_size: once; j_call: TRBJ2-5
cdr3_aa: CSVEFDLTGGGEQYF; cdr3_nt: TGCAGCGTTGAATTTGATTTAACTGGGGGGGGCGAGCAGTACTTC; v_call: TRBV29-1; d_call: TRBD2; clone_size: .; j_call: TRBJ2-7
cdr3_aa: CASTLGQTRNEQFF; cdr3_nt: TGTGCCAGCACTTTAGGCCAAACCCGTAATGAGCAGTTCTTC; v_call: TRBV2; d_call: .; clone_size: few; j_call: TRBJ2-1
cdr3_aa: CASSLYVGSLSSGNTIYF; cdr3_nt: TGCGCCAGCAGCTTGTATGTCGGGAGCCTTAGCTCTGGAAACACCATATATTTT; v_call: TRBV5-1; d_call: .; clone_size: .; j_call: TRBJ1-3